The 9 T cell receptor beta chains listed next were all sequenced from one sample in a study of blood T cell repertoires in COVID-19. Libraries were prepared by immunoSEQ multiplex PCR; TCRdb keeps only in-frame clonotypes and omits some of them. The sample consists of around 180,000 clones, 65% to 85% of them appearing once. Sequenced material: peripheral blood. All receptors derive from a man between 60 and 75 years old with active or convalescent COVID-19.

The chain has TRBV7-9 and TRBJ2-6; tentatively, D is TRBD1 (6 bases). Trimming removed 1 base from V and 4 bases from J, with 11 bases in between. This CDR3 contains 16 residues. Germline-derived CDR1 and CDR2 are SEHNR and FQNEAQ (reference sequence). CDR3 bases: TGTGCCAGCAGCTTAGTTACAGGGTCAGGGGCCAACGTCCTGACTTTC. This sequence encodes CASSLVTGSGANVLTF.

The chain has TRBV7-3 and TRBJ2-1, with 11 bases aligning to TRBD2. Germline V gives CDR1 SGHTA, CDR2 FQGTGA. V trimming: 5 bases; J trimming: 3 bases; junction bases outside the gene matches: 3. CDR3 length: 15 amino acids. The CDR3 reads CASSDLAGGYNEQFF. The CDR3 DNA reads TGTGCCAGCAGCGATCTAGCGGGAGGCTACAATGAGCAGTTCTTC. Combining the CDR3 with reference TRBV7-3 and TRBJ2-1 gives the whole variable domain GAGVSQTPSNKVTEKGKYVELRCDPISGHTALYWYRQSLGQGPEFLIYFQGTGAADDSGLPNDRFFAVRPEGSVSTLKIQRTERGDSAVYLCASSDLAGGYNEQFFGPGTRLTVL.

The sample holds one count of this clone. The V gene is TRBV28, the J gene TRBJ2-7; 8 bases match TRBD2. The CDR3 spans 14 residues. CDR1 is MDHEN, CDR2 SYDVKM, per germline. The V gene end was trimmed by 9 bases and the J gene end by 2 bases; junction bases not matched to a gene: 9. The CDR3 DNA reads as TGTGCCAGTAGAGGTAGCGGGGACCCCTACGAGCAGTACTTC. The encoded protein is CASRGSGDPYEQYF.

The V call is TRBV11-3, the J call TRBJ2-1; the D is unclear. V gave up 1 base and J gave up 6 bases, with 7 bases separating them. CDR1 is SGHNT and CDR2 is YENEEA in the germline V gene. The CDR3 runs 13 residues. In DNA, the CDR3 is TGTGCCAGCAGCTTAGTGAGTAGCAATGAGCAGTTCTTC. Amino acids: CASSLVSSNEQFF.

This clone was seen only a few times. The V call is TRBV10-3, the J call TRBJ1-2; 12 nucleotides agree with TRBD1. Per germline, CDR1 ENHRY and CDR2 SYGVKD. The CDR3 sequence is 18 residues long. Trimming removed 2 bases from V and 3 bases from J; junction bases left unmatched: 10. CDR3 in DNA: TGTGCCATCAGTGAGAAAGGGACAGGGGGCAATCGGGACTATGGCTACACCTTC. Translating it yields CAISEKGTGGNRDYGYTF.

The chain combines TRBV7-8 with TRBJ2-6, with 11 bases fitting TRBD1. The CDR3 loop spans 19 amino acids. Germline values: CDR1 SGHVS, CDR2 FQNEAQ. The J segment lost 2 bases and the V segment lost 4 bases, leaving 10 bases of the junction unmatched. The CDR3, as DNA: TGTGCCAGCAGCTCGCACCGAGGGACAGGGGGTGCTGGGGCCAACGTCCTGACTTTC. This translates into CASSSHRGTGGAGANVLTF. Together with reference TRBV7-8 and TRBJ2-6, the CDR3 gives the full variable domain: GAGVSQSPRYKVAKRGQDVALRCDPISGHVSLFWYQQALGQGPEFLTYFQNEAQLDKSGLPSDRFFAERPEGSVSTLKIQRTQQEDSAVYLCASSSHRGTGGAGANVLTFGAGSRLTVL.

This rearrangement joins TRBV6-2 or TRBV6-3 to TRBJ2-7; 8 nucleotides align to TRBD2. CDR3 size: 15 residues. Germline lookup yields CDR1 MNHEY and CDR2 SVGEGT. With 2 bases clipped from V and 5 bases from J, the junction kept 8 bases outside the gene matches. CDR3: CASSYPGGGRDEQYF. As DNA, the CDR3 is TGTGCCAGCAGTTACCCAGGCGGGGGGCGAGACGAGCAGTACTTC.

This clone has a single count. The chain joins TRBV9 to TRBJ2-3; D call uncertain. This CDR3 contains 12 residues. Looked up from germline, CDR1 is SGDLS and CDR2 is YYNGEE. The V and J ends lost 5 bases and 3 bases respectively, with 7 bases between them. CDR3 DNA: TGTGCCAGCAGAGACTTTACAGATACGCAGTATTTT. Translated: CASRDFTDTQYF.

A single count supports this clone. The chain combines TRBV9 with TRBJ2-3; D call uncertain. CDR1 SGDLS and CDR2 YYNGEE come from the germline V gene. The CDR3 is made up of 16 amino acids. The V and J ends lost 0 bases and 2 bases respectively, with 13 bases between them. The CDR3 DNA sequence: TGTGCCAGCAGCGTAGGTACTAACACCTTCACAGATACGCAGTATTTT. This encodes CASSVGTNTFTDTQYF. Drawing the rest from reference TRBV9 and TRBJ2-3, the complete variable domain is DSGVTQTPKHLITATGQRVTLRCSPRSGDLSVYWYQQSLDQGLQFLIQYYNGEERAKGNILERFSAQQFPDLHSELNLSSLELGDSALYFCASSVGTNTFTDTQYFGPGTRLTVL.